The 32 T cell receptor beta chains below all came from one sample that was sequenced in a study of blood T cell repertoires in COVID-19. Assay: immunoSEQ multiplex PCR; the TCRdb copy retains only in-frame clones and omits some. The sample has about 130,000 clones; about 79% are singletons. The sample consisted of PBMCs or T cells enriched from blood (not recorded which). Every receptor here comes from a man aged 45-65 years who had recovered from COVID-19.

The rearrangement joins TRBV7-3 to TRBJ1-1, with 8 bases matching TRBD1. The CDR3 is made up of 16 amino acids. Germline values: CDR1 SGHTA, CDR2 FQGTGA. After removal of 5 bases from V and 1 base from J, the junction contained 9 bases not matched to a gene. CDR3 loop: CASSTGQGGANTEAFF. The CDR3 DNA is TGTGCCAGCAGCACTGGACAGGGTGGGGCGAACACTGAAGCTTTCTTT.

The chain has TRBV5-8 and TRBJ2-3; D is perhaps TRBD2 (6 bases). V was clipped by 3 bases and J by 5 bases, with 13 bases between them. Germline lookup yields CDR1 SGHTS and CDR2 YDEGEE. This CDR3 is 14 amino acids long. As DNA, the CDR3 is TGTGCCAGCAGCTACCCTCAAGCGGGAGATACGCAGTATTTT. Its translation is CASSYPQAGDTQYF.

The chain couples TRBV11-2 to TRBJ1-1; D perhaps matches TRBD1 (5 bases). The CDR3 totals 14 residues. V shed 1 base and J shed 5 bases, with 11 bases lying between them. The germline V gene encodes CDR1 SGHAT and CDR2 FQNNGV. CDR3 sequence reads: CASSLGDGATEAFF. CDR3 coding DNA: TGTGCCAGCAGCTTAGGTGATGGGGCGACTGAAGCTTTCTTT.

The chain couples TRBV5-6 to TRBJ2-2, with 11 nucleotides matching TRBD2. Germline loops: CDR1 SGHDT, CDR2 YYEEEE. The CDR3 runs 16 residues. With V trimmed by 4 bases and J by 5 bases, 7 bases remained unmatched. CDR3 region: CASSLTSGGRTGELFF. CDR3 in DNA: TGTGCCAGCAGCCTCACTAGCGGGGGCCGTACCGGGGAGCTGTTTTTT.

This clone was picked up one time. The chain links TRBV5-1 to TRBJ2-5, with a tentative D call TRBD1 (5 bases). The germline V gene encodes CDR1 SGHRS and CDR2 YFSETQ. The ends were cut back, 0 bases at V and 4 bases at J, with 13 bases in the middle. CDR3 length equals 15 residues. In DNA form, the CDR3 reads TGCGCCAGCAGCTTGGGGACATTAGGTTTAGAGACCCAGTACTTC. It codes for CASSLGTLGLETQYF.

J is TRBJ2-5 and V is TRBV4-3; TRBD1 matches at 7 bases. Trimming took 5 bases from V and 5 from J; bases not matched to a gene: 17. The germline V gene encodes CDR1 LGHNA and CDR2 YSLEER. CDR3 length: 17 residues. CDR3 bases: TGCGCCAGCAGCGAGGACAGGTTTCGGGCGTTTTTGGAGACCCAGTACTTC. Protein product: CASSEDRFRAFLETQYF.

The chain has TRBV5-4 and TRBJ1-4; 9 nucleotides agree with TRBD1. The germline V gene encodes CDR1 SGHNT and CDR2 YYREEE (reference sequence). This CDR3 is 15 amino acids long. The V and J ends lost 4 bases and 6 bases, in that order; junction bases with no gene match: 7. CDR3 in DNA: TGTGCCAGCAGCCTACAGGGGGCGACGGATGAAAAACTGTTTTTT. Translated, it gives CASSLQGATDEKLFF.

This sequence joins TRBV18 and TRBJ1-2; 7 bases fit TRBD1. The CDR3 loop spans 14 amino acids. Germline V gene data show CDR1 as KGHSH and CDR2 as LQKENI. V shed 4 bases, J shed 6 bases, and the junction held 8 bases outside the gene matches. The CDR3 loop is CASSQGGPRDGYTF. CDR3 bases: TGTGCCAGCTCACAAGGGGGCCCGAGAGATGGCTACACCTTC.

The chain links TRBV19 to TRBJ2-2; TRBD1 matches 9 bases. Germline loops: CDR1 LNHDA, CDR2 SQIVND (reference sequence). The CDR3 extends over 15 amino acids. The trim removed 3 bases at V and 6 bases at J, leaving 5 bases unmatched. CDR3 in amino acids: CASSIYRGQPGELFF. As DNA, the CDR3 is TGTGCCAGTAGTATCTACAGGGGGCAACCCGGGGAGCTGTTTTTT.

This chain links TRBV4-3 with TRBJ2-7; 10 bases are shared with TRBD2. The CDR3 totals 15 residues. With 3 bases clipped from V and 3 bases from J, the junction kept 5 bases outside the gene matches. In germline, CDR1 is LGHNA, CDR2 YSLEER. CDR3 nucleotide sequence: TGCGCCAGCAGCCACAACCGACTAGCGGGCTACGAGCAGTACTTC. Amino acid sequence: CASSHNRLAGYEQYF.

This clone was recorded a few times. The chain is built from TRBV6-7 and TRBJ1-6; D gene uncertain. TRBV6-7 is an ORF; its function is uncertain. V lost 0 bases and J lost 8, with 14 bases in between. The length of the CDR3 is 16 residues. For the CDR3, the DNA is TGTGCCAGCAGTTACTCGATCCAGGCGACGCATTCACCCCTCCACTTT. Translating gives CASSYSIQATHSPLHF.

This chain links TRBV5-1 with TRBJ1-2, with D unclear. This CDR3 spans 13 amino acids. V dropped 4 bases and J dropped 1 base, with 8 bases sitting between them. Germline V gene sequence: CDR1 SGHRS, CDR2 YFSETQ. The CDR3 coding sequence is TGCGCCAGCAGCCTAAACAGTAACTATGGCTACACCTTC. Its translation: CASSLNSNYGYTF.

This rearrangement joins TRBV20-1 to TRBJ2-5; maybe TRBD2 (5 bases). This CDR3 comprises 13 residues. Germline CDR1 reads DFQATT; CDR2 reads SNEGSKA (reference sequence). Trimming pared 3 bases from V and 5 bases from J, leaving 13 bases between. Written as DNA, the CDR3 is TGCAGTGCTAGTAAGCCCCGCGGGGAGACCCAGTACTTC. Amino acid sequence: CSASKPRGETQYF.

This chain joins TRBV7-9 and TRBJ2-5, with D tentatively TRBD2 (5 bases). CDR3 length: 15 amino acids. Germline V CDR1 and CDR2: SEHNR, FQNEAQ (reference sequence). Between the trimmed V and J ends, which lost 2 bases and 5 bases, there was a span of 15 bases. In nucleotides, the CDR3 is TGTGCCAGCAGCTTACCGCGGAGGATGGGGGAGACCCAGTACTTC. Translated, it gives CASSLPRRMGETQYF.

CDR3 protein: CASSESARLMETQYF. For the CDR3, the DNA is TGCGCCAGCAGTGAGTCTGCCAGGCTGATGGAGACCCAGTACTTC. The chain is built from TRBV10-2 and TRBJ2-5; the D is unclear. The CDR3 runs 15 residues. The germline V gene has CDR1 WSHSY and CDR2 SAAADI. V was pared by 0 bases and J by 5 bases, with 13 bases between.

V is TRBV3-1 (or the pseudogene TRBV3-2) and J is TRBJ2-5; TRBD2 matches at 7 bases. Trimming cost V 3 bases and J 5 bases; bases outside gene matches: 9. The CDR3 is 15 amino acids. Germline lookup yields CDR1 LGHDT and CDR2 YNNKEL (reference sequence). Written as DNA, the CDR3 is TGTGCCAGCAGCCAGAATCCGGGAGGTGGGGAGACCCAGTACTTC. Translated: CASSQNPGGGETQYF.

The chain employs TRBV7-2 and TRBJ1-6; 11 nucleotides line up with TRBD1. V dropped 5 bases and J dropped 2; count of bases not matched to a gene: 11. The CDR3 extends over 19 amino acids. The germline CDR1 and CDR2 sequences are SGHTA and FQGNSA. The CDR3, as DNA: TGTGCCAGCAGCCTGAAAAGGACAGGGGGCATCGCCTATAATTCACCCCTCCACTTT. Translating it yields CASSLKRTGGIAYNSPLHF.

This clone was seen a single time. This sequence joins TRBV5-3 and TRBJ2-7, with D possibly TRBD1 on 7 matching bases. TRBV5-3 is flagged as an ORF with uncertain function. Trimming took off 0 bases at V and 4 bases at J, with 11 bases between the two ends. CDR3 size: 14 residues. CDR3 amino acids: CARSLARGTYEQYF. The DNA of the CDR3 is TGTGCCAGAAGCTTGGCCAGGGGGACTTACGAGCAGTACTTC.

The V call is TRBV6-1, the J call TRBJ1-1; 8 nucleotides line up with TRBD1. V shed 4 bases, J shed 3 bases, and the junction held 13 bases outside the gene matches. Germline V gene data show CDR1 as MNHNS and CDR2 as SASEGT. CDR3 size: 17 residues. The CDR3 spells CASSAGAGGIMDTEAFF. The CDR3 bases are TGTGCCAGCAGTGCGGGGGCAGGGGGCATAATGGACACTGAAGCTTTCTTT.

This clone was picked up a small number of times. This chain links TRBV9 with TRBJ1-5; D is ambiguous. Germline V lookup: CDR1 SGDLS, CDR2 YYNGEE. Trimming pared 0 bases from V and 7 bases from J, leaving 8 bases between. The CDR3 is 13 amino acids. The CDR3 protein is CASSVGVKQPQHF. In DNA, the CDR3 is TGTGCCAGCAGCGTAGGTGTAAAACAGCCCCAGCATTTT.

DNA of the CDR3: TGTGCCACCAGCAGAGGGGGCAGAGATAGCTCCTACGAGCAGTACTTC. This gives the protein CATSRGGRDSSYEQYF. The chain carries TRBV15 and TRBJ2-7; D perhaps matches TRBD1 (5 bases). V was pared by 1 base and J by 0 bases, with 13 bases between. CDR1 and CDR2 (germline): LNHNV, YYDKDF (reference sequence). This CDR3 is 16 amino acids long.

V and J are TRBV10-1 and TRBJ1-1, with D tentatively TRBD1 (5 bases). The CDR3 length is 15 residues. Between the trimmed V and J ends, which lost 0 bases and 2 bases, there was a span of 10 bases. The germline gives CDR1 WNHNN, CDR2 SYGVQD (reference sequence). The CDR3 loop is CASSESRGRNTEAFF. CDR3 in DNA: TGCGCCAGCAGTGAGTCGCGGGGGAGAAACACTGAAGCTTTCTTT.

The chain has TRBV4-3 and TRBJ1-2; 7 bases match TRBD1. The V gene end was trimmed by 1 base and the J gene end by 6 bases; junction bases not matched to a gene: 8. The length of the CDR3 is 15 residues. The germline gives CDR1 LGHNA, CDR2 YSLEER. The CDR3 DNA reads TGCGCCAGCAGCCAAGTTGTAGGGGGCGCGAATGGCTACACCTTC. This sequence encodes CASSQVVGGANGYTF.

There are a few counts of this clone. The chain carries TRBV7-9 and TRBJ2-1, with 8 bases fitting TRBD2. This CDR3 region has 13 residues. Germline V CDR1 and CDR2: SEHNR, FQNEAQ (reference sequence). V shed 4 bases, J shed 8 bases, and the junction held 4 bases outside the gene matches. The CDR3 DNA sequence: TGTGCCAGCAGCTCGGGACTAGACGATGAGCAGTTCTTC. It codes for CASSSGLDDEQFF. The variable domain in full, with the rest retrieved from reference TRBV7-9 and TRBJ2-1, is DTGVSQNPRHKITKRGQNVTFRCDPISEHNRLYWYRQTLGQGPEFLTYFQNEAQLEKSRLLSDRFSAERPKGSFSTLEIQRTEQGDSAMYLCASSSGLDDEQFFGPGTRLTVL.

The J gene is TRBJ1-2, the V gene TRBV7-2; D is undetermined. The CDR3 runs 14 residues. Germline lookup yields CDR1 SGHTA and CDR2 FQGNSA. Trimming took off 1 base at V and 6 bases at J, with 12 bases between the two ends. The CDR3 region is CASSLDGQANGYTF. For the CDR3, the DNA is TGTGCCAGCAGCTTAGACGGTCAGGCAAATGGCTACACCTTC.

The chain has TRBV19 and TRBJ1-1; 10 positions match TRBD1. Germline CDR1 is LNHDA and CDR2 is SQIVND (reference sequence). The CDR3 loop spans 14 amino acids. V lost 6 bases, J lost 4 bases, and 5 bases stayed unmatched. Written as DNA, the CDR3 is TGTGCCAGTAGCCAAGACAGGGGGCCCACTGAAGCTTTCTTT. It encodes CASSQDRGPTEAFF.

This chain connects TRBV24-1 to TRBJ2-3; D uncertain. CDR3 length equals 13 residues. The V end lost 0 bases, the J end lost 7 bases, and 7 bases lay between the germline ends. Germline lookup yields CDR1 KGHDR and CDR2 SFDVKD. The CDR3 region is CATSDLDTHTQYF. In DNA, the CDR3 is TGTGCCACCAGTGATTTGGACACCCATACGCAGTATTTT.

This chain links TRBV5-8 with TRBJ1-1, with TRBD1 matching over 10 bases. With V trimmed by 6 bases and J by 1 base, 12 bases remained unmatched. The CDR3 runs 17 residues. In germline, CDR1 is SGHTS, CDR2 YDEGEE. The DNA for the CDR3 is TGTGCCAGCACCCCTTGGGGGACAGGGGCTACGAACACTGAAGCTTTCTTT. Its protein is CASTPWGTGATNTEAFF.

The chain links TRBV14 to TRBJ2-7; D may be TRBD2 (5 bases). The length of the CDR3 is 15 residues. Trimming pared 0 bases from V and 6 bases from J, leaving 15 bases between. Germline lookup yields CDR1 SGHDN and CDR2 FVKESK. CDR3 coding DNA: TGTGCCAGCAGCCAAGACCCCCCGGGGATCGGCGAGCAGTACTTC. Its protein product is CASSQDPPGIGEQYF.

V and J are TRBV10-2 and TRBJ2-7; TRBD1 is a possible D gene (5 bases). V was clipped by 0 bases and J by 8 bases, with 8 bases between them. Germline CDR1 reads WSHSY; CDR2 reads SAAADI. The CDR3 has 12 residues. CDR3 amino acids: CASSESQGKQYF. In nucleotides, the CDR3 is TGCGCCAGCAGTGAGTCTCAGGGAAAGCAGTACTTC.

The chain links TRBV27 to TRBJ1-6; 9 bases are shared with TRBD1. J was trimmed by 2 bases and V by 6 bases; bases with no gene match: 8. This CDR3 is 17 amino acids long. From germline, CDR1 is MNHEY and CDR2 SMNVEV (reference sequence). The CDR3 protein is CASSLDRGSPYNSPLHF. In DNA form, the CDR3 reads TGTGCCAGCAGCCTCGACAGGGGGAGCCCCTATAATTCACCCCTCCACTTT.

The genes are TRBV30 and TRBJ1-1, with a possible D match to TRBD1 (5 bases). Deletions cut 3 bases from V and 1 base from J, with 12 bases between. Germline CDR1 GTSNPN, CDR2 SVGIG (reference sequence). This CDR3 comprises 14 residues. The CDR3: CAWRRGRGNTEAFF. The CDR3 DNA sequence: TGTGCCTGGAGGCGGGGACGGGGGAACACTGAAGCTTTCTTT.